This T cell receptor (beta chain) was obtained from a study of cytomegalovirus exposure and HLA in healthy donors. Clones were read by immunoSEQ multiplex PCR, and TCRdb kept only the in-frame ones, dropping some. The sample lists about 330,000 clones, roughly 90% occurring once. Study-wide points: In vitro work confirmed that a few CMV-associated chains recognize CMV antigens. That first-cohort TCR clusters tended to co-occur in the roughly 120 validation repertoires was found in a later analysis. Researchers counted about 150 TCR beta chains as cytomegalovirus-associated. The classifier reportedly diagnosed cytomegalovirus status with high sensitivity and specificity.

In regard to this clone: The antigen is undetermined.

Trimming at V came to 5 bases and at J to 2 bases, leaving 0 bases not matched to a gene. Germline CDR1 is MDHEN and CDR2 is SYDVKM. There are 12 residues in the CDR3. The TCR was taken from a woman between 18 and 29 years old in good health and CMV-seronegative. Sequencing was done on a sample of PBMCs. The chain is built from TRBV28 and TRBJ2-7; 7 positions match TRBD1. The CDR3 here is CASSDRAYEQYF. The DNA of the CDR3 is TGTGCCAGCAGTGACAGGGCCTACGAGCAGTACTTC. The variable domain in full, completed from reference TRBV28 and TRBJ2-7, reads DVKVTQSSRYLVKRTGEKVFLECVQDMDHENMFWYRQDPGLGLRLIYFSYDVKMKEKGDIPEGYSVSREKKERFSLILESASTNQTSMYLCASSDRAYEQYFGPGTRLTVT.